These 8 T cell receptor beta chains were all obtained from the same sample, sequenced in a study of blood T cell repertoires in COVID-19. Data came from immunoSEQ multiplex PCR; TCRdb stores just in-frame clones and leaves some out. Among around 250,000 clones listed, about 83% were seen once. Material for sequencing was peripheral blood. These receptors came from a man of 80 years or more with acute or convalescent COVID-19.

The chain joins TRBV24-1 to TRBJ2-5; 7 positions agree with TRBD1. The CDR3 consists of 15 residues. The germline V gene has CDR1 KGHDR and CDR2 SFDVKD. Trimming at V came to 5 bases and at J to 5 bases, leaving 10 bases not matched to a gene. Here the CDR3 reads CATSATGVGWETQYF. The CDR3 coding sequence is TGTGCCACCAGTGCCACAGGGGTCGGGTGGGAGACCCAGTACTTC.

The chain couples TRBV5-6 to TRBJ2-3; 7 nucleotides align to TRBD1. V lost 4 bases, J lost 4 bases, and 9 bases stayed unmatched. The CDR3 is made up of 15 amino acids. From germline, CDR1 is SGHDT and CDR2 YYEEEE. CDR3: CASSRNRGRADTQYF. DNA for the CDR3: TGTGCCAGCAGCAGAAACAGGGGTCGGGCAGATACGCAGTATTTT.

CDR3 bases: TGTGCCAGCAGCTTAGGAGAGGCGGACAGGGGATCCTACGAGCAGTACTTC. This translates into CASSLGEADRGSYEQYF. The chain combines TRBV7-4 with TRBJ2-7; 9 bases fit TRBD1. Trimming took 1 base from V and 1 from J; bases not matched to a gene: 8. The germline gives CDR1 SGHVT, CDR2 SQSDAQ. This CDR3 comprises 17 residues.

V usage is TRBV6-5 and J usage is TRBJ1-1; weak D call: TRBD1 (6 bases). CDR1 is MNHEY and CDR2 is SVGAGI in the germline V gene. Deletions cut 4 bases from V and 11 bases from J, with 17 bases between. This CDR3 has 13 amino acids. The CDR3 sequence: CASSLLAGAAAFF. The CDR3 nucleotides read TGTGCCAGCAGTTTACTGGCAGGGGCTGCGGCTTTCTTT.

This clone has a handful of counts. The V gene is TRBV6-1, the J gene TRBJ1-4, with D perhaps matching TRBD1 (5 bases). CDR1 MNHNS and CDR2 SASEGT come from the germline V gene. Trimming pared 2 bases from V and 4 bases from J, leaving 11 bases between. The CDR3 is 15 amino acids. CDR3 loop: CASSEPAGGNEKLFF. The DNA for the CDR3 is TGTGCCAGCAGTGAACCAGCCGGGGGTAATGAAAAACTGTTTTTT.

The V gene is TRBV19, the J gene TRBJ2-2, with 10 bases fitting TRBD2. The CDR3 totals 16 residues. Germline V gives CDR1 LNHDA, CDR2 SQIVND (reference sequence). With 2 bases clipped from V and 8 bases from J, the junction kept 8 bases outside the gene matches. CDR3 in amino acids: CASSISSGRRVGELFF. The CDR3 bases are TGTGCCAGTAGTATAAGTAGCGGGAGGAGAGTGGGGGAGCTGTTTTTT.

A single count supports this clone. The chain employs TRBV27 and TRBJ2-7; possible D gene TRBD1, 6 bases. Deletions cut 0 bases from V and 5 bases from J, with 11 bases between. The CDR3 loop spans 14 amino acids. Germline CDR1 MNHEY, CDR2 SMNVEV (reference sequence). The CDR3 region has the DNA TGTGCCAGCAGTTTATCGAGGGGGTCCAACGAGCAGTACTTC. Amino acid sequence: CASSLSRGSNEQYF.

This chain links TRBV7-9 with TRBJ2-1; 9 bases line up with TRBD2. CDR1 SEHNR and CDR2 FQNEAQ come from the germline V gene (reference sequence). This CDR3 has 16 residues. Trimming took 4 bases from V and 8 from J; bases not matched to a gene: 12. Here the CDR3 reads CASSSPAGGPIDEQFF. Here the CDR3 DNA reads TGTGCCAGCAGCTCCCCGGCGGGAGGGCCGATCGATGAGCAGTTCTTC.